Following are 9 T cell receptor beta chains from one sample sequenced in a study of T cell changes during pregnancy in multiple sclerosis. Produced via immunoSEQ multiplex PCR; TCRdb's table is partial and in-frame only. The table lists about 85,000 clones, just over 90% of them singletons. Sample: peripheral blood, taken in the first trimester of pregnancy. Receptors were obtained from a female donor with multiple sclerosis, enrolled in a pregnancy study.

This chain joins TRBV11-3 and TRBJ2-4, with 8 positions matching TRBD1. With V trimmed by 5 bases and J by 6 bases, 6 bases remained unmatched. Germline V lookup: CDR1 SGHNT, CDR2 YENEEA. The length of the CDR3 is 14 residues. The CDR3 nucleotides are TGTGCCAGCAGCCTGGGACAGGACGCAAACATTCAGTACTTC. As protein: CASSLGQDANIQYF.

This chain links TRBV6-5 with TRBJ1-3; 7 bases fit TRBD1. Germline V gene data show CDR1 as MNHEY and CDR2 as SVGAGI. This CDR3 contains 15 residues. V lost 4 bases and J lost 0; bases outside the gene matches: 3. The CDR3 sequence: CASSSTGFSGNTIYF. The CDR3 nucleotides are TGTGCCAGCAGTTCGACAGGGTTCTCTGGAAACACCATATATTTT.

This clone was seen once. The chain links TRBV6-1 to TRBJ1-2, with D possibly being TRBD1 (6 bases). V shed 0 bases and J shed 4 bases, with 15 bases lying between them. The CDR3 length is 16 residues. CDR1 and CDR2 (germline): MNHNS, SASEGT. The DNA of the CDR3 is TGTGCCAGCAGTGAAGCTCTTATCCGACAGGTCTATGGCTACACCTTC. Amino acids: CASSEALIRQVYGYTF.

The chain combines TRBV27 with TRBJ2-7, with D possibly being TRBD1 (5 bases). Trimming cost V 2 bases and J 0 bases, with 5 bases left between them. CDR1 is MNHEY and CDR2 is SMNVEV in the germline V gene (reference sequence). This CDR3 has 13 residues. The CDR3 loop reads CASSLQGSYEQYF. The DNA for the CDR3 is TGTGCCAGCAGTTTACAGGGCTCCTACGAGCAGTACTTC.

This rearrangement joins TRBV5-6 to TRBJ2-7, with 7 bases that match TRBD1. Germline V lookup: CDR1 SGHDT, CDR2 YYEEEE. The CDR3 is 15 residues long. V lost 4 bases and J lost 6; bases outside the gene matches: 13. CDR3 sequence (DNA): TGTGCCAGCAGCCTCGACAGGGTAATAATGGGCGAGCAGTACTTC. Translating it yields CASSLDRVIMGEQYF.

The table lists this clone with a count of one. The V and J genes are TRBV5-1 and TRBJ2-1, with a possible D match to TRBD2 (6 bases). The germline V and J ends were trimmed by 0 bases and 0 bases, with 7 bases remaining between them. Germline V gives CDR1 SGHRS, CDR2 YFSETQ. This CDR3 has 15 amino acids. CDR3 DNA sequence: TGCGCCAGCAGCTTGGTTAGCGGCTCCTACAATGAGCAGTTCTTC. Translation: CASSLVSGSYNEQFF.

The chain employs TRBV7-6 and TRBJ1-5; D is unclear. Looked up from germline, CDR1 is SGHVS and CDR2 is FNYEAQ. The CDR3 is 15 amino acids. V was clipped by 1 base and J by 4 bases, with 11 bases between them. DNA of the CDR3: TGTGCCAGCAGCTTAGGGGCCGACGATAATCAGCCCCAGCATTTT. Its translation: CASSLGADDNQPQHF.

J is TRBJ2-7 and V is TRBV19, with 8 bases lining up with TRBD1. The CDR3 spans 14 residues. The junction had 6 bases not matched to a gene; V was cut back by 6 bases and J by 2 bases. The V gene's germline CDR1 is LNHDA and CDR2 SQIVND (reference sequence). This CDR3 is CASSAGTGTYEQYF. The CDR3 DNA reads TGTGCCAGTAGCGCCGGGACAGGTACCTACGAGCAGTACTTC.

The CDR3 nucleotides are TGTGCCAGCTCAACCGAGAGCTACAATGAGCAGTTCTTC. Translating it yields CASSTESYNEQFF. The chain uses TRBV18 and TRBJ2-1, with D unresolved. The CDR3 is made up of 13 amino acids. Trimming shortened V by 5 bases and J by 3 bases, and 8 bases separated the two germline ends. The germline V gene encodes CDR1 KGHSH and CDR2 LQKENI.